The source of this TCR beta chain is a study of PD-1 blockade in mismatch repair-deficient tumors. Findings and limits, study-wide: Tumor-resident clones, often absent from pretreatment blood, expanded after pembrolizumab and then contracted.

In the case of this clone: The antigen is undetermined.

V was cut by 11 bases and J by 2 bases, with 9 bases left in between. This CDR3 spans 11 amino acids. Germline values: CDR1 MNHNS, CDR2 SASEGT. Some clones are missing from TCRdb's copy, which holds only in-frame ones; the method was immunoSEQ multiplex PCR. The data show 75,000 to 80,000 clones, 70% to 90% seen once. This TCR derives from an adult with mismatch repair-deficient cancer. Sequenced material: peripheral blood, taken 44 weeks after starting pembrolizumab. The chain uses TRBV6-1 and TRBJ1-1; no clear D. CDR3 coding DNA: TGTGCCGGAAAGGTAAACACTGAAGCTTTCTTT. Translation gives CAGKVNTEAFF.